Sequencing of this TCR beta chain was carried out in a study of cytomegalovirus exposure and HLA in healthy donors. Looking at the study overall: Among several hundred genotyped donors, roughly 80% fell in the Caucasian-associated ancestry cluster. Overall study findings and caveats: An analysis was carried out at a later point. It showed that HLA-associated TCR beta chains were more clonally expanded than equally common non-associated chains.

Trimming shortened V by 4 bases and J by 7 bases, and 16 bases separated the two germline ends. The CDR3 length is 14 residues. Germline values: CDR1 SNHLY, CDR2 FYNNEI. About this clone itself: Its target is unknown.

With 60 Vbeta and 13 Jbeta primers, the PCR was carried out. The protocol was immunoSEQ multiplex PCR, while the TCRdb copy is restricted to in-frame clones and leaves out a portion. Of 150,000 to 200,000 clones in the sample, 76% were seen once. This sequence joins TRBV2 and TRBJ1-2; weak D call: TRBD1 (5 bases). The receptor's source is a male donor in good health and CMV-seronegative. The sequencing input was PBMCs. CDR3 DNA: TGTGCCAGCAGTGTACAGGCGGACCTTTCTGGCTACACCTTC. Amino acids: CASSVQADLSGYTF.